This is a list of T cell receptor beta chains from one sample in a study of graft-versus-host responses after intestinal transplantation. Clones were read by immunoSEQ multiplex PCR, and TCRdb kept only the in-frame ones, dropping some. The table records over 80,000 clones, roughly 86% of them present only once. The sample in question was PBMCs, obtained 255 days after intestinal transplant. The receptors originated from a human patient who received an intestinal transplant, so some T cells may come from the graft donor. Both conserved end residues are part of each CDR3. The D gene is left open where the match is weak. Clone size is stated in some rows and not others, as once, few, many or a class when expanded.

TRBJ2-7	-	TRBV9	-	TGTGCCAGCAGCCCCACGGGGACTGTACCCTACGAGCAGTACTTC	CASSPTGTVPYEQYF
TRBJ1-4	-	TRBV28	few	TGTGCCAGCCGGTGGGGGGCTAATGAAAAACTGTTTTTT	CASRWGANEKLFF
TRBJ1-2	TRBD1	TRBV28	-	TGTGCCAGCAGGGACAGGGAGTATGGCTACACCTTC	CASRDREYGYTF
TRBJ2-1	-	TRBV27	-	TGTGCCAGCAGTTTATCCCGGTCCTACAATGAGCAGTTCTTC	CASSLSRSYNEQFF
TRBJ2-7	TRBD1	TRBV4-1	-	TGCGCCAGCAGCCAAGTTAGGGACAGGGGCTACGAGCAGTACTTC	CASSQVRDRGYEQYF
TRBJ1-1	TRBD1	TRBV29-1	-	TGCAGCGTGCAAGGGGACAGGGTTGGCACTGAAGCTTTCTTT	CSVQGDRVGTEAFF
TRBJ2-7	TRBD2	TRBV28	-	TGTGCCAGCAGTTTGCCTAGCGGCTCCTACGAGCAGTACTTC	CASSLPSGSYEQYF
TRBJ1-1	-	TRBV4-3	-	TGCGCCAGCAGCCAAGACAGGGCCTATGAAGCTTTCTTT	CASSQDRAYEAFF
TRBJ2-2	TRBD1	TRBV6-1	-	TGTGCCAGCAGTGGAGGACAGGTCGGGATGACAGGGGAGCTGTTTTTT	CASSGGQVGMTGELFF
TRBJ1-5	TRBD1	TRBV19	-	TGTGCCAGTAGTACCCGGGACAGGGTGGGTAGCAATCAGCCCCAGCATTTT	CASSTRDRVGSNQPQHF
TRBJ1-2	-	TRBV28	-	TGTGCCAGCAGTTTTTTGCCCGGGCCCTACTATTTCTTC	CASSFLPGPYYFF
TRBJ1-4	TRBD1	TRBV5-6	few	TGTGCCAGCAGCTGGGACAGGGGGCTGAAACTGTTTTTT	CASSWDRGLKLFF
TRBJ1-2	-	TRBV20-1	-	TGCAGTGACCGCCTTGGCTACACCTTC	CSDRLGYTF
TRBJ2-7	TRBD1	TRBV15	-	TGTGCCACCAGCAGAGTCGGACAGGGGGCGAGAGAGCAGTACTTC	CATSRVGQGAREQYF
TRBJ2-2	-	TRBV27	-	TGTGCCAGCAGTTTATCGTCGGCGGCCGCCACCGGGGAGCTGTTTTTT	CASSLSSAAATGELFF
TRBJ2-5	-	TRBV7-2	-	TGTGCCAGCAGCTCCCGGGGCCAAGAGACCCAGTACTTC	CASSSRGQETQYF
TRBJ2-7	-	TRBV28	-	TGTGCCAGCAGTTTATCTCCCTGGACAGCCGCCTACGAGCAGTACTTC	CASSLSPWTAAYEQYF
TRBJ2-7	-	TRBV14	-	TGTGCCAGCAGCCAAGATTCGAATTCGTTGGGGATAGGGAATAACGAGCAGTACTTC	CASSQDSNSLGIGNNEQYF
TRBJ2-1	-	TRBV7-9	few	TGTGCCAGCGCATCGGGGCGGAATGAGCAGTTCTTC	CASASGRNEQFF
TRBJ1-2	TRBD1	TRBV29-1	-	TGCAGCGTTGACCCGACCGGGACAGGGGCTGGTGGCTACACCTTC	CSVDPTGTGAGGYTF
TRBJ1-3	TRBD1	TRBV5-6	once	TGTGCCAGCAGCTTGTACCCGGACAGGGCTGGAAACACCATATATTTT	CASSLYPDRAGNTIYF
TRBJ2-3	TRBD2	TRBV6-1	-	TGTGCCAGCAGTGATTCTAGCGGGGACTACACAGATACGCAGTATTTT	CASSDSSGDYTDTQYF
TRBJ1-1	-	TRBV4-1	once	TGCGCCAGCAGCCAAGCCCCGGACGGATTTAACACTGAAGCTTTCTTT	CASSQAPDGFNTEAFF
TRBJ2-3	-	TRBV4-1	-	TGCGCCAGCAGCCAAGGACAGCCTTGGGTGGAGCAGTATTTT	CASSQGQPWVEQYF
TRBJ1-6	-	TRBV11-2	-	TGTGCCAGCAGCTCCCGGGTAGGAGTGACTTATAATTCACCCCTCCACTTT	CASSSRVGVTYNSPLHF
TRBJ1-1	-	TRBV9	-	TGTGCCAGCAGCGCCAAGGGAGGGGTGAACACTGAAGCTTTCTTT	CASSAKGGVNTEAFF
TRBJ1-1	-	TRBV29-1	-	TGCAGCGTTGCAGGTGTTTGGGCAGTCGAGAACACTGAAGCTTTCTTT	CSVAGVWAVENTEAFF
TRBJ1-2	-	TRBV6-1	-	TGTGCCAGCAGTGAACAAAACTATGGCTACACCTTC	CASSEQNYGYTF